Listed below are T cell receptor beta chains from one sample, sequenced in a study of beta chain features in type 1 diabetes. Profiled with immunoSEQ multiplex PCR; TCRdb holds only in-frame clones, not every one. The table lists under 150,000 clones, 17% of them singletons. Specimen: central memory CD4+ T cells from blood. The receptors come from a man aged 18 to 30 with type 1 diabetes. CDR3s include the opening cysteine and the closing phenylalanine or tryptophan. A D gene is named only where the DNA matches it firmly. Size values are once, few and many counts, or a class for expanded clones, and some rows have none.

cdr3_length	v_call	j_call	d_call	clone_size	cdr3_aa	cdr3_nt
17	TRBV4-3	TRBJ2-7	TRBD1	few	CASSQSPSGTGGDEQYF	TGCGCCAGCAGCCAATCACCCTCCGGGACAGGTGGCGACGAGCAGTACTTC
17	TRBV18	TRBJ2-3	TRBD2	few	CASSPQRLAGTGDTQYF	TGTGCCAGCTCACCCCAGAGACTAGCGGGAACTGGGGATACGCAGTATTTT
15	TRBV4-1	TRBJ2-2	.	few	CASSQDSRNTGELFF	TGCGCCAGCAGCCAGGACTCGAGGAACACCGGGGAGCTGTTTTTT
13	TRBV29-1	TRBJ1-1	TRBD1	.	CSVERTGDTEAFF	TGCAGCGTTGAAAGGACAGGGGACACTGAAGCTTTCTTT
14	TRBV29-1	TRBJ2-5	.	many	CSGGGTPGQETQYF	TGCAGCGGGGGAGGGACACCGGGACAAGAGACCCAGTACTTC
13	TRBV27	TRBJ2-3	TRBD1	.	CARRTGLSDTQYF	TGTGCCAGAAGGACAGGGCTCTCAGATACGCAGTATTTT
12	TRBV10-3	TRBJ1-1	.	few	CAISEGNTEAFF	TGTGCCATCAGTGAAGGGAACACTGAAGCTTTCTTT
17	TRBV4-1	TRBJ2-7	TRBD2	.	CASRLMTSGGSLYEQYF	TGCGCCAGCAGGCTCATGACTAGCGGGGGCTCCCTCTACGAGCAGTACTTC
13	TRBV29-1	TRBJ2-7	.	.	CSVVRGYGDEQYF	TGCAGCGTTGTGAGGGGGTATGGCGACGAGCAGTACTTC
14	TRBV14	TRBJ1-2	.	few	CASSPIQGGYGYTF	TGTGCCAGCAGCCCCATTCAGGGAGGCTATGGCTACACCTTC
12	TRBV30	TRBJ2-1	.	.	CAWSSGYNEQFF	TGTGCCTGGAGCAGCGGCTACAATGAGCAGTTCTTC
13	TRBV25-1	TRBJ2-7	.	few	CASSIPGSYEQYF	TGTGCCAGCAGTATTCCGGGGAGCTACGAGCAGTACTTC
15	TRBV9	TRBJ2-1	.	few	CASSVDFSGYNEQFF	TGTGCCAGCAGCGTAGACTTCTCTGGTTACAATGAGCAGTTCTTC
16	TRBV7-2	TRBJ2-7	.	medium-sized	CASSSIADGGAYEQYF	TGTGCCAGCAGCTCAATCGCTGATGGTGGGGCCTACGAGCAGTACTTC
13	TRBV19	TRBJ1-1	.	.	CASSTSLGTEAFF	TGTGCCAGTAGTACGTCACTGGGGACTGAAGCTTTCTTT
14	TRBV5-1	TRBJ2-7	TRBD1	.	CASSLGQGYYEQYF	TGCGCCAGCAGCCTAGGACAGGGGTACTACGAGCAGTACTTC
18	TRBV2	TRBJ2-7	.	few	CASSLELVRGSYSYEQYF	TGTGCCAGCTCCCTTGAGCTTGTGCGAGGGTCATACTCCTACGAGCAGTACTTC
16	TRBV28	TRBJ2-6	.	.	CASSFRGHSGANVLTF	TGTGCCAGCAGTTTTCGGGGCCACTCGGGGGCCAACGTCCTGACTTTC
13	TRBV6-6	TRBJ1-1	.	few	CASSWGGGGEAFF	TGTGCCAGCAGCTGGGGGGGCGGAGGGGAAGCTTTCTTT
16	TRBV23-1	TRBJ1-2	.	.	CASSRSAKGNSYGYTF	TGCGCCAGCAGTCGAAGTGCGAAGGGGAACTCGTATGGCTACACCTTC
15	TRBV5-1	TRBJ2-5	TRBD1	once	CASSLGQGVQETQYF	TGCGCCAGCAGCCTAGGACAGGGGGTCCAAGAGACCCAGTACTTC
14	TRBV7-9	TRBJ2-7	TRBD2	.	CASSLWSGSYEQYF	TGTGCCAGCAGCTTGTGGAGCGGGAGCTACGAGCAGTACTTC
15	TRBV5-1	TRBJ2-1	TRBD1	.	CASSSGQGLYNEQFF	TGCGCCAGCAGCTCGGGACAGGGACTATACAATGAGCAGTTCTTC
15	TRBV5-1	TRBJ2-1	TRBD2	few	CASSDVSGSYNEQFF	TGCGCCAGCAGCGATGTTAGCGGGAGTTACAATGAGCAGTTCTTC
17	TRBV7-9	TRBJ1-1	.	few	CASSLEVRGSGNTEAFF	TGTGCCAGCAGCTTAGAGGTACGGGGGAGTGGTAACACTGAAGCTTTCTTT
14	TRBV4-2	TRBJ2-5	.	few	CASSQDRVLETQYF	TGTGCCAGCAGCCAAGATAGGGTCTTAGAGACCCAGTACTTC
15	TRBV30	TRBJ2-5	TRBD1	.	CAWSVQGGAWETQYF	TGTGCCTGGAGTGTACAAGGGGGCGCGTGGGAGACCCAGTACTTC
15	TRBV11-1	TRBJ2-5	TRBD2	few	CASSFRTSDKETQYF	TGTGCCAGCAGCTTCCGGACTAGCGATAAAGAGACCCAGTACTTC
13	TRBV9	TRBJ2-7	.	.	CASSVGLSYEQYF	TGTGCCAGCAGCGTAGGACTCTCCTACGAGCAGTACTTC
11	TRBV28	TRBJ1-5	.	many	CASSFNQPQHF	TGTGCCAGCAGTTTTAATCAGCCCCAGCATTTT
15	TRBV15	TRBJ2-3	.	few	CATSTRQSSTDTQYF	TGTGCCACCAGCACAAGACAGTCTAGCACAGATACGCAGTATTTT
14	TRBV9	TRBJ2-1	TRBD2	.	CASGEGTRHNEQFF	TGTGCCAGTGGGGAAGGGACTAGACACAATGAGCAGTTCTTC
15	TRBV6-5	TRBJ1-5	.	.	CASSYSQNSNQPQHF	TGTGCCAGCAGTTACAGTCAGAATAGCAATCAGCCCCAGCATTTT
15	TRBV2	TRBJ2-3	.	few	CASSSQSSSTDTQYF	TGTGCCAGCAGTTCACAGAGTTCTAGCACAGATACGCAGTATTTT
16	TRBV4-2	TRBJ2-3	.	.	CASSQDRNGGTDTQYF	TGTGCCAGCAGCCAAGATCGGAATGGGGGCACAGATACGCAGTATTTT
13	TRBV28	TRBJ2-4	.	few	CASSSGAKNIQYF	TGTGCCAGCAGTTCGGGAGCCAAAAACATTCAGTACTTC
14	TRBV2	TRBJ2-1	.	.	CASRDQNQNGEQFF	TGTGCCAGCAGGGACCAAAACCAGAACGGGGAGCAGTTCTTC
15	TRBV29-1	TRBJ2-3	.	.	CSVEGVGGLTDTQYF	TGCAGCGTTGAAGGGGTTGGGGGGCTGACAGATACGCAGTATTTT
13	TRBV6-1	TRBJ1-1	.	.	CASSQFWDGEAFF	TGTGCCAGCAGCCAATTTTGGGACGGTGAAGCTTTCTTT
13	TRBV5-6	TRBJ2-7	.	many	CASSLRSSYEQYF	TGTGCCAGCAGCTTGCGGAGCTCCTACGAGCAGTACTTC